One sample yielded the 17 T cell receptor beta chains listed below, sequenced in a study of cytomegalovirus exposure and HLA in healthy donors (dated by TCRdb to about 2017). Library generation was performed with the immunoSEQ multiplex PCR assay. A mixture of 60 forward primers for TCR Vbeta segments and 13 reverse primers for TCR Jbeta segments was used in the multiplex PCR. Imported from immuneACCESS, the table was reduced by TCRdb to in-frame sequences with V and J called. These copies leave out some clones; in studies compared against another copy, an unresolved V gene accounts for under half, and the cause of the remainder is not known. The table for this sample lists 150,000 to 200,000 clones; roughly 85% of them were counted only once. The ten most abundant clones make up about 10% of the sample. Sequenced sample: PBMCs. The receptors originated from a man younger than 35 in good health and CMV-seropositive.

The chain recombines TRBV5-1 with TRBJ2-7; 11 bases align to TRBD2. V lost 0 bases, J lost 7 bases, and 6 bases stayed unmatched. The CDR3 totals 15 residues. Germline V gives CDR1 SGHRS, CDR2 YFSETQ. The CDR3 nucleotides are TGCGCCAGCAGCTTGGAACTAGCGGGGGTGGGTGAGCAGTACTTC. Its translation is CASSLELAGVGEQYF.

The chain couples TRBV2 to TRBJ2-3; D might be TRBD2 (6 bases). V lost 9 bases and J 0 bases, leaving 10 bases between the germline ends. Germline CDR1 SNHLY, CDR2 FYNNEI. The CDR3 extends over 13 amino acids. The CDR3 region is CARGGPSTDTQYF. CDR3 bases: TGTGCCAGGGGGGGACCGAGCACAGATACGCAGTATTTT.

This chain links TRBV6-5 with TRBJ1-2, with 8 nucleotides matching TRBD1. Germline CDR1 is MNHEY and CDR2 is SVGAGI. Trimming took 6 bases from V and 4 from J; bases not matched to a gene: 7. The CDR3 is 14 amino acids. This CDR3 reads CASSPDRELYGYTF. The CDR3 bases are TGTGCCAGCAGCCCGGACAGGGAGCTCTATGGCTACACCTTC.

This chain links TRBV7-6 with TRBJ2-3; TRBD2 aligns across 12 bases. The CDR3 has 17 amino acids. V was clipped by 5 bases and J by 2 bases; unmatched bases: 8. The germline gives CDR1 SGHVS, CDR2 FNYEAQ. CDR3 amino acids: CASSPRTSGGPTDTQYF. CDR3 DNA sequence: TGTGCCAGCAGCCCGCGTACTAGCGGGGGGCCCACAGATACGCAGTATTTT.

The gene calls are TRBV4-2 and TRBJ2-7; 13 bases match TRBD2. Trimming removed 4 bases from V and 0 bases from J; junction bases left unmatched: 9. CDR3 length: 18 residues. In germline, CDR1 is LGHNA, CDR2 YNFKEQ. The CDR3 DNA follows: TGTGCCAGCAGCCGCGTGGGGACTAGCGGGGTGAGCTCCTACGAGCAGTACTTC. Translation: CASSRVGTSGVSSYEQYF.

This chain links TRBV30 with TRBJ1-1, with 9 bases matching TRBD1. This CDR3 has 15 residues. Germline V gene data show CDR1 as GTSNPN and CDR2 as SVGIG (reference sequence). Trimming took 3 bases from V and 0 from J; bases not matched to a gene: 5. The CDR3 DNA reads TGTGCCTGGAGGCGGGACAGGGCCATGAACACTGAAGCTTTCTTT. Its translation is CAWRRDRAMNTEAFF.

The chain carries TRBV30 and TRBJ2-5, with D tentatively TRBD1 (5 bases). This CDR3 comprises 15 residues. The ends were cut back, 0 bases at V and 2 bases at J, with 13 bases in the middle. Germline loops: CDR1 GTSNPN, CDR2 SVGIG (reference sequence). This CDR3 reads CAWSVPPTVQETQYF. CDR3 coding DNA: TGTGCCTGGAGTGTACCCCCGACAGTACAAGAGACCCAGTACTTC.

The rearrangement links TRBV27 to TRBJ2-7; 9 bases map to TRBD2. The CDR3 extends over 16 amino acids. Looked up from germline, CDR1 is MNHEY and CDR2 is SMNVEV (reference sequence). The CDR3 is CAKAWDGGGANYEQYF. The CDR3 DNA reads TGTGCTAAAGCCTGGGATGGCGGGGGGGCCAACTACGAGCAGTACTTC.

The V gene is TRBV9, the J gene TRBJ2-1, with D perhaps TRBD2 (6 bases). The germline V gene has CDR1 SGDLS and CDR2 YYNGEE. This CDR3 has 14 amino acids. V lost 3 bases and J lost 7, with 14 bases in between. CDR3 sequence: CASSGLGLRNEQFF. The CDR3 nucleotides read TGTGCCAGCAGCGGACTAGGACTAAGGAATGAGCAGTTCTTC.

The gene calls are TRBV10-3 and TRBJ1-5; 8 nucleotides align to TRBD1. After removal of 2 bases from V and 1 base from J, the junction contained 1 base not matched to a gene. CDR1 and CDR2 (germline): ENHRY, SYGVKD. This CDR3 has 15 amino acids. The CDR3 protein is CAISETGGSNQPQHF. In nucleotides, the CDR3 is TGTGCCATCAGTGAGACAGGGGGGAGCAATCAGCCCCAGCATTTT.

This sequence joins TRBV18 and TRBJ2-3; D unclear. The CDR3 covers 12 residues. In germline, CDR1 is KGHSH, CDR2 LQKENI. Trimming pared 3 bases from V and 3 bases from J, leaving 4 bases between. This CDR3 reads CASSPGTDTQYF. In DNA, the CDR3 is TGTGCCAGCTCACCCGGGACAGATACGCAGTATTTT. The full variable domain, rest sourced from reference TRBV18 and TRBJ2-3, is NAGVMQNPRHLVRRRGQEARLRCSPMKGHSHVYWYRQLPEEGLKFMVYLQKENIIDESGMPKERFSAEFPKEGPSILRIQQVVRGDSAAYFCASSPGTDTQYFGPGTRLTVL.

V gene TRBV2 combines with J gene TRBJ1-1; D not resolved. Per the germline V gene, CDR1 is SNHLY and CDR2 is FYNNEI. This CDR3 is built from 13 residues. The V gene lost 1 base and the J gene lost 5 bases, with 8 bases spanning the gap. CDR3 in amino acids: CASSEEALTEAFF. The CDR3 nucleotides read TGTGCCAGCAGTGAAGAAGCGCTAACTGAAGCTTTCTTT.

The chain is built from TRBV9 and TRBJ1-1; perhaps TRBD1 as D (6 bases). From germline, CDR1 is SGDLS and CDR2 YYNGEE. The CDR3 runs to 16 residues. The V end lost 0 bases, the J end lost 1 base, and 13 bases lay between the germline ends. The CDR3 region has the DNA TGTGCCAGCAGCGTAGACGTGGGGGGGCCGAACACTGAAGCTTTCTTT. Amino acids: CASSVDVGGPNTEAFF.

The chain is built from TRBV7-9 and TRBJ1-5; possibly TRBD1 for D (5 bases). V was clipped by 2 bases and J by 6 bases, with 5 bases between them. CDR1 is SEHNR, CDR2 FQNEAQ, per germline (reference sequence). The CDR3 is made up of 12 amino acids. CDR3 in DNA: TGTGCCAGCAGCTTAAGGGGTCAGCCCCAGCATTTT. Translated: CASSLRGQPQHF.

V and J are TRBV6-1 and TRBJ2-7, with a possible D match to TRBD1 (5 bases). Germline lookup yields CDR1 MNHNS and CDR2 SASEGT. Trimming removed 1 base at V and 3 bases at J, with 10 bases between. CDR3 length: 14 amino acids. In DNA, the CDR3 is TGTGCCAGCAGTGAAGGCAGGGAATACTACGAGCAGTACTTC. Its protein is CASSEGREYYEQYF.

This chain uses TRBV6-6 with TRBJ2-3; D call uncertain. Between the trimmed V and J ends, which lost 0 bases and 0 bases, there was a span of 10 bases. Germline V gives CDR1 MNHNY, CDR2 SVGAGI (reference sequence). The length of the CDR3 is 16 residues. CDR3 DNA: TGTGCCAGCAGTTACTCGAGGAGTACCAGCACAGATACGCAGTATTTT. Translation: CASSYSRSTSTDTQYF.

The chain is built from TRBV7-2 and TRBJ2-7, with TRBD1 matching over 8 bases. Germline values: CDR1 SGHTA, CDR2 FQGNSA. This CDR3 comprises 11 residues. Trimming removed 10 bases from V and 3 bases from J; junction bases left unmatched: 2. Here the CDR3 reads CATGQGYEQYF. The CDR3 coding sequence is TGTGCCACAGGACAGGGCTACGAGCAGTACTTC. The full variable domain, completed using reference TRBV7-2 and TRBJ2-7, is GAGVSQSPSNKVTEKGKDVELRCDPISGHTALYWYRQSLGQGLEFLIYFQGNSAPDKSGLPSDRFSAERTGGSVSTLTIQRTQQEDSAVYLCATGQGYEQYFGPGTRLTVT.